These 7 T cell receptor beta chains came from one sample sequenced in a study of T cell responses to AZD1222 COVID-19 vaccine. The assay was immunoSEQ multiplex PCR, and TCRdb's table has in-frame clones only and misses some. The sample lists about 140,000 clones; approximately 92% were seen once. The material was peripheral blood, obtained 28 days after the second AZD1222 dose. The receptor source for this set is an adult who received the AZD1222 COVID-19 vaccine.

V and J are TRBV9 and TRBJ2-5; TRBD2 agrees at 7 bases. The CDR3 totals 16 residues. Germline V gives CDR1 SGDLS, CDR2 YYNGEE. Trimming at V came to 0 bases and at J to 0 bases, leaving 5 bases not matched to a gene. DNA of the CDR3: TGTGCCAGCAGCGTAGGTAGCGGGCCTTACCAAGAGACCCAGTACTTC. Its protein is CASSVGSGPYQETQYF.

The chain employs TRBV12-5 and TRBJ2-2; D unresolved. V lost 7 bases, J lost 4 bases, and 10 bases lay in between. Germline V lookup: CDR1 LGHNT, CDR2 FRNRAP. The CDR3 is 13 residues long. For the CDR3, the DNA is TGTGCTAGTGTTTCCCCCAGCACCGGGGAGCTGTTTTTT. It specifies CASVSPSTGELFF.

This chain uses TRBV7-9 with TRBJ1-3, with no clear D. The germline CDR1 and CDR2 sequences are SEHNR and FQNEAQ (reference sequence). V was shortened by 5 bases and J by 9 bases, with 11 bases between the two germline ends. The CDR3 contains 12 residues. The CDR3: CASSPAGSTIYF. The CDR3 DNA reads TGTGCCAGCAGCCCGGCCGGCAGCACCATATATTTT.

The rearrangement joins TRBV30 to TRBJ1-2; maybe TRBD1 (5 bases). The CDR3 totals 12 residues. The germline gives CDR1 GTSNPN, CDR2 SVGIG (reference sequence). V dropped 2 bases and J dropped 4 bases, with 8 bases sitting between them. The CDR3 loop reads CAWSRQIYGYTF. As DNA, the CDR3 is TGTGCCTGGAGTAGACAGATCTATGGCTACACCTTC.

This chain connects TRBV5-6 to TRBJ1-4; D may be TRBD1 (6 bases). This CDR3 comprises 14 residues. Trimming cost V 1 base and J 4 bases, with 8 bases left between them. Germline V gene data show CDR1 as SGHDT and CDR2 as YYEEEE. The CDR3 loop reads CASSLRGFNEKLFF. In nucleotides, the CDR3 is TGTGCCAGCAGCTTGAGGGGGTTTAATGAAAAACTGTTTTTT.

This chain's CDR3 is CASSSGQSYEQYF. The CDR3 bases are TGTGCCAGCAGTTCGGGACAGTCCTACGAGCAGTACTTC. The gene calls are TRBV28 and TRBJ2-7; TRBD1 matches at 7 bases. Per the germline V gene, CDR1 is MDHEN and CDR2 is SYDVKM. With 4 bases clipped from V and 1 base from J, the junction kept 1 base outside the gene matches. The length of the CDR3 is 13 residues.

The J gene is TRBJ2-7, the V gene TRBV11-2, with D perhaps matching TRBD1 or TRBD2 (5 bases each). The CDR3 is 15 residues long. Per the germline V gene, CDR1 is SGHAT and CDR2 is FQNNGV. Trimming left V 5 bases short and J 7 bases short, with 21 bases between. This CDR3 reads CASSIRDQRPGEQYF. Here the CDR3 DNA reads TGTGCCAGCAGCATCCGGGACCAACGGCCGGGTGAGCAGTACTTC.